This TCR beta chain was retrieved from a study of blood T cell repertoires in COVID-19. Study context: Donors in the United States, Italy and Spain gave samples during acute or convalescent COVID-19. PBMCs, B-cell-depleted T cells, or T cells provided the cDNA or gDNA that made up the material.

The CDR3 is 16 residues long. V was shortened by 4 bases and J by 5 bases, with 20 bases between the two germline ends. Germline V lookup: CDR1 LGHNA, CDR2 YSLEER. Method: immunoSEQ multiplex PCR; TCRdb's copy keeps in-frame clones and lacks some. The table records about 83,000 clones, roughly nine tenths of them present only once. The origin of this receptor is a woman between 50 and 59 years old with active or convalescent COVID-19. The V call is TRBV4-3, the J call TRBJ2-5; D is perhaps TRBD2 (5 bases). Sequenced: peripheral blood. The CDR3 coding sequence is TGCGCCAGCAGCCCAATTCTAGCTAGTCGTGGGGAGACCCAGTACTTC. This codes for CASSPILASRGETQYF.